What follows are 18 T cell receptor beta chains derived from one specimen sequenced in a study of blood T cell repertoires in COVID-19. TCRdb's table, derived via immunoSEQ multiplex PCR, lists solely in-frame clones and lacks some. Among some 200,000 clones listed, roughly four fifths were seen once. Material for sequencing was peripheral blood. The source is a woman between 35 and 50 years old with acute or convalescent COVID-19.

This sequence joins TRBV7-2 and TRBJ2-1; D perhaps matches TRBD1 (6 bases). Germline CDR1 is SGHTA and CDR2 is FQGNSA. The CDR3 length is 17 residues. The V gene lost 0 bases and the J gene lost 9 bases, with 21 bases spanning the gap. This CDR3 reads CASSLAPTGWGLGEQFF. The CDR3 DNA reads TGTGCCAGCAGCTTAGCGCCCACAGGGTGGGGTTTGGGTGAGCAGTTCTTC.

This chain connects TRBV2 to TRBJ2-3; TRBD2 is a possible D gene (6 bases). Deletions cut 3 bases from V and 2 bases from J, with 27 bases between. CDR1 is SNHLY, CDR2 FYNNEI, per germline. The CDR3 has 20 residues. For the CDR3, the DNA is TGTGCCAGCAGTGAGACGCCAGGCGGGTACGAGGGGAGGTCCACAGATACGCAGTATTTT. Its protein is CASSETPGGYEGRSTDTQYF.

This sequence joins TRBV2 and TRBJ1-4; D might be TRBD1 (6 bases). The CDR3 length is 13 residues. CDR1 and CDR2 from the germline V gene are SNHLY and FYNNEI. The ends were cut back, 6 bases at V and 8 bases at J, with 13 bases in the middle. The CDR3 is CASRMDSGEKLFF. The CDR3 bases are TGTGCCAGCAGGATGGACAGTGGGGAAAAACTGTTTTTT.

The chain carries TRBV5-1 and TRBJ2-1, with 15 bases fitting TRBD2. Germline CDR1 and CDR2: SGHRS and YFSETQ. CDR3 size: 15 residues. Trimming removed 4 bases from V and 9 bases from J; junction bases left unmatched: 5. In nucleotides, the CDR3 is TGCGCCAGCAGCCCCCGGACTAGCGGGGGGGTTGAGCAGTTCTTC. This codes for CASSPRTSGGVEQFF.

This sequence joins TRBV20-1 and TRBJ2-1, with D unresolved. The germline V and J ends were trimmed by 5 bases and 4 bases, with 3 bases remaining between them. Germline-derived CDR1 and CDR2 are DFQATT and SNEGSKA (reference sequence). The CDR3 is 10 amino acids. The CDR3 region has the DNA TGCAGTGCTCGTTACAATGAGCAGTTCTTC. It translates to CSARYNEQFF.

In DNA, the CDR3 is TGTGCCAGCAGTGGAAGCGGGATAAGCTCCTACGAGCAGTACTTC. Amino acids: CASSGSGISSYEQYF. The chain joins TRBV27 to TRBJ2-7; 7 bases line up with TRBD2. V shed 5 bases and J 0 bases; nucleotides not matched to a gene: 7. Germline V gene sequence: CDR1 MNHEY, CDR2 SMNVEV (reference sequence). CDR3 size: 15 residues.

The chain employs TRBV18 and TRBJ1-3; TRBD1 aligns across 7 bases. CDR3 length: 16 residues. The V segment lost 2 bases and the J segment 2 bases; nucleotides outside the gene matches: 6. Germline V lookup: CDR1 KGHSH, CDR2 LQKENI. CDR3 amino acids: CASSPTTGQAGNTIYF. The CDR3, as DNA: TGTGCCAGCTCACCAACGACAGGACAGGCTGGAAACACCATATATTTT. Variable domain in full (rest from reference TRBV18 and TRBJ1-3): NAGVMQNPRHLVRRRGQEARLRCSPMKGHSHVYWYRQLPEEGLKFMVYLQKENIIDESGMPKERFSAEFPKEGPSILRIQQVVRGDSAAYFCASSPTTGQAGNTIYFGEGSWLTVV.

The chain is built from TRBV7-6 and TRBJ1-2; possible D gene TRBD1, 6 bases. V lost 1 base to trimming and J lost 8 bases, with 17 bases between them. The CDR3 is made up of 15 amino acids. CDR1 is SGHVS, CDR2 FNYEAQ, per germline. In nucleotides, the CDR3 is TGTGCCAGCAGCTTAGAGTCCAGGGGCAGGGAGGGCTACACCTTC. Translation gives CASSLESRGREGYTF.

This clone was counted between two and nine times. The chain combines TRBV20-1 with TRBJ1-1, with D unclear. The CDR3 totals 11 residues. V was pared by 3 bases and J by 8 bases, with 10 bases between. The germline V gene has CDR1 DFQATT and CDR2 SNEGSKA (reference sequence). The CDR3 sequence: CSASGQKEAFF. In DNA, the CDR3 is TGCAGTGCTAGTGGGCAGAAAGAAGCTTTCTTT.

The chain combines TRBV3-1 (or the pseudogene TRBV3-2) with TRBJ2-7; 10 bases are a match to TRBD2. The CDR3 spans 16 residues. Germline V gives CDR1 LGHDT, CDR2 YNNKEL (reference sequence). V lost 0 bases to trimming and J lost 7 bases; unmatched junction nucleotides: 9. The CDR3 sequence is CASSQDPPSGSREQYF. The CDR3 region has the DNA TGTGCCAGCAGCCAAGATCCTCCTAGCGGGAGTCGGGAGCAGTACTTC.

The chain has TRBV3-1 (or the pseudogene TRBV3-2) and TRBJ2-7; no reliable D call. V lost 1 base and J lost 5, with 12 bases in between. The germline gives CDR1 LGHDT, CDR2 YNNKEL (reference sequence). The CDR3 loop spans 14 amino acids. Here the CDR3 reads CASSQVNAVDEQYF. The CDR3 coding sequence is TGTGCCAGCAGCCAAGTGAACGCAGTCGACGAGCAGTACTTC.

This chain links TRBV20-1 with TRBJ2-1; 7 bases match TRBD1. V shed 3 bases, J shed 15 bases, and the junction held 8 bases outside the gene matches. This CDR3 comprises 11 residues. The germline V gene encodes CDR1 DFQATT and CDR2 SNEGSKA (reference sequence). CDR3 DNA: TGCAGTGCTAGTTGGGACAGAAAGGGGTTCTTC. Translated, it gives CSASWDRKGFF.

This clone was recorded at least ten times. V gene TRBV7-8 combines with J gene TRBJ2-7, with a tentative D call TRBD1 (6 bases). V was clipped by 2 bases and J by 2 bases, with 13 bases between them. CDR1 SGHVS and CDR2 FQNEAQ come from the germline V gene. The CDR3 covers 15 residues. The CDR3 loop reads CASSLHQGPTYEQYF. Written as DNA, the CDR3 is TGTGCCAGCAGCTTACATCAGGGGCCCACCTACGAGCAGTACTTC.

CDR3 loop: CASTGALGQGEETQYF. The CDR3 bases are TGTGCCAGCACCGGAGCGTTGGGGCAGGGGGAAGAGACCCAGTACTTC. The rearrangement uses TRBV2 and TRBJ2-5, with 7 bases fitting TRBD1. Germline loops: CDR1 SNHLY, CDR2 FYNNEI. This CDR3 is built from 16 residues. V trimming: 7 bases; J trimming: 3 bases; junction bases outside the gene matches: 14.

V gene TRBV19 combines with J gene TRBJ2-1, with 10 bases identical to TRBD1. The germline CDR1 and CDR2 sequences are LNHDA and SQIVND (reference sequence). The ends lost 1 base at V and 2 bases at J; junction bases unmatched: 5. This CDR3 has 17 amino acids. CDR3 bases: TGTGCCAGTAGTATAGCCGCAGGACAGGGGGCCTACAATGAGCAGTTCTTC. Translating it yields CASSIAAGQGAYNEQFF.

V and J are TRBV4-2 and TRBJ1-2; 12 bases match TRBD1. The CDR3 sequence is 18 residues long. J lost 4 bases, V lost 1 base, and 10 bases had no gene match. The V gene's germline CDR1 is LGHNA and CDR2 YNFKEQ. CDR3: CASSQGGISGQGAYGYTF. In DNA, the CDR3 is TGTGCCAGCAGCCAAGGAGGAATTTCGGGACAGGGGGCCTATGGCTACACCTTC.

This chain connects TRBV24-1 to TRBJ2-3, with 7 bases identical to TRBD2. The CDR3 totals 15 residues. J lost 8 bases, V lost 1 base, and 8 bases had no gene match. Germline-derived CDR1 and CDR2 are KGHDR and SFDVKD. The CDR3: CATSDLVGGLGTQYF. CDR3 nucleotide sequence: TGTGCCACCAGTGATTTAGTCGGGGGGTTAGGTACGCAGTATTTT.

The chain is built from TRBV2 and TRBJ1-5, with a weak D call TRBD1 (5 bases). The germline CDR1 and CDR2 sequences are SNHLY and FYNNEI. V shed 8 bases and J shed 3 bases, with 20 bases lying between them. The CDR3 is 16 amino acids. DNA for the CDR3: TGTGCCAGCTCGGGCGGTAGGGCAGGGTACAATCAGCCCCAGCATTTT. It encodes CASSGGRAGYNQPQHF. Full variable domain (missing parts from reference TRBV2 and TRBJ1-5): EPEVTQTPSHQVTQMGQEVILRCVPISNHLYFYWYRQILGQKVEFLVSFYNNEISEKSEIFDDQFSVERPDGSNFTLKIRSTKLEDSAMYFCASSGGRAGYNQPQHFGDGTRLSIL.